This T cell receptor (beta chain) was recovered during a study of graft-versus-host responses after intestinal transplantation (dated by TCRdb to 2020 to 2023). A note on the overall study: Multivisceral, liver-intestinal, or isolated intestinal transplants were received by the recipients. Every recipient was given anti-thymocyte globulin induction, then maintenance tacrolimus and steroids for about three years. Graft-versus-host and host-versus-graft alloreactive T cell clones were tracked in the graft, circulation and bone marrow after intestinal transplantation using bulk TCR-beta CDR3 sequencing. To identify alloreactive clones, pre-transplant mixed lymphocyte reaction products were sequenced and then compared with unstimulated pre-transplant donor and recipient T cells. The cohort enrolled under 30 intestinal transplant recipients, one of whom was a retransplant, and a few patients without pretransplant specimens were excluded. Donor T cell macrochimerism was defined as a peak of at least 4% donor T cells among recipient peripheral blood mononuclear cells. Samples from a few later patients were sequenced in-house on an Illumina MiSeq with MiXCR processing rather than by the commercial service. Study-wide findings and limitations: The relatively low number and heterogeneity of intestinal transplant patients limited the conclusions. High GvH to HvG T cell clonal ratios were observed in the allografts of patients with donor T cell macrochimerism. Early after transplant, peak levels of circulating GvH clones were associated with declines in HvG clones. GvH clones were found in recipient bone marrow, and some of the GvH clones appeared earlier in ileal mucosa or blood, which is consistent with an intestinal mucosal origin.

About this clone: This clone's antigen is unknown. No per-base quality is available; no much larger clone lies one base away.

Library generation was performed with the immunoSEQ multiplex PCR assay. For most patients, genomic DNA was subjected to high-throughput TCR-beta CDR3 sequencing by Adaptive Biotechnologies. The original pipeline was this. TCR sequencing data were retrieved from Adaptive's ImmunoSEQ software for 15 to 20 patients, whereas three other patients were processed with MiXCR and VDJtools. CDR3 nucleotide sequences shared between donor and recipient were removed because their origin could not be assigned. At least 2-fold expansion over unstimulated cells and a minimum CFSE-low frequency of 0.002% (template counts) or 0.001% (read counts) were required for clones to be classified as alloreactive. A clone was considered mappable if detected in the sequenced pre-transplant spleen, lymph node, or MLR CFSE-low populations of the donor or recipient. The cumulative frequency of alloreactive clones was calculated as a percentage of all sequences, weighted by copy number. Drawn from immuneACCESS, this table holds only the in-frame rearrangements with V and J called that TCRdb kept. Clones are partly lost; checked studies trace under half to an unresolved V gene and leave the rest unexplained. V, J and clone size reflect that table, while D and trimming were determined from the DNA. This sample has 98,000 or so clones in its table, and about 83% of those were observed once. The ten top clones hold under 1.5% of the sample.

Based on the germline V gene, the CDR1 and CDR2 sequences are SGHRS and YFSETQ. Clipping removes 4 bases from V and 4 bases from J, with 18 as the unmatched junction base count. Including the terminal cysteine and phenylalanine, the CDR3 comprises 19 residues. Only the CDR3 region is kept as DNA, spanning 57 bases read in frame from base 1. Blood samples were collected up to 4 times in the first month after transplant and then at least monthly when available. Rearrangement joined TRBV5-1 to TRBJ2-3, and 10 bases in between align with TRBD1. This TCR came from a human patient who received an intestinal transplant, so some T cells may come from the graft donor. The sample here was PBMCs, taken 255 days after intestinal transplant. In nucleotides, the sequence is TGCGCCAGCAGCAATCGACAGGGGGCGGCTTCGGTAATGCCAGATACGCAGTATTTT. Its translation is CASSNRQGAASVMPDTQYF.